These 6 T cell receptor beta chains share one sample of origin, sequenced in a study of blood T cells in healthy people across ages. The second PCR ran about 6 to 11 cycles with a sample-barcoded 5' primer and J-beta primers. TCRdb recomputed calls from the 5' RACE reads with MiXCR, one row per CDR3 protein. There are 600,000 to 650,000 distinct CDR3 sequences in the sample; under 70% occur only once, and about two fifths lies in the top ten. The material sequenced was blood. Source of these receptors: a man in his sixties in good health.

This clonotype was detected a few times. Being one base from a much bigger clone, this may be a read error. The chain combines TRBV29-1 with TRBJ2-4, with D maybe TRBD1 (6 bases). Germline V lookup: CDR1 SQVTM, CDR2 ANQGSEA. Trimming cost V 0 bases and J 13 bases, with 19 bases left between them. This CDR3 has 14 amino acids. The CDR3 is CSVEETGSRGKQYF. CDR3 DNA sequence: TGCAGCGTTGAAGAGACGGGTAGTAGGGGGAAGCAGTACTTC.

This chain connects TRBV6-6 to TRBJ1-2, with D maybe TRBD1 (5 bases). Trimming pared 2 bases from V and 0 bases from J, leaving 10 bases between. Germline V gives CDR1 MNHNY, CDR2 SVGAGI (reference sequence). The CDR3 length is 15 residues. Written as DNA, the CDR3 is TGTGCCAGCAGTTACCCTCGGGGACCTAACTATGGCTACACCTTC. Its protein product is CASSYPRGPNYGYTF.

V gene TRBV10-3 combines with J gene TRBJ2-3; D gene unclear. V was trimmed by 3 bases and J by 3 bases, leaving 7 bases between them. Germline V gene data show CDR1 as ENHRY and CDR2 as SYGVKD. The CDR3 extends over 13 amino acids. The chain's CDR3 is CAISDRETDTQYF. CDR3 nucleotide sequence: TGTGCCATCAGTGATAGAGAGACAGATACGCAGTATTTT.

Notes on this clonotype: A much larger clone lies a single base off, so this may be a read error. The J gene is TRBJ2-3, the V gene TRBV20-1; D gene uncertain. The germline CDR1 and CDR2 sequences are DFQATT and SNEGSKA (reference sequence). CDR3 length: 11 residues. V lost 3 bases to trimming and J lost 7 bases, with 8 bases between them. CDR3 nucleotide sequence: TGCAGTGCTAGTTATGAGTATACGCAGTATTTT. Protein sequence: CSASYEYTQYF.

This CDR3 reads CASRQGPGKLFF. DNA for the CDR3: TGTGCCAGCAGGCAGGGGCCTGGAAAACTGTTTTTT. The chain uses TRBV12-3 or TRBV12-4 and TRBJ1-4, with D perhaps TRBD1 (6 bases). This CDR3 spans 12 amino acids. Trimming removed 6 bases from V and 10 bases from J, with 12 bases in between.

The chain links TRBV15 to TRBJ2-1; 11 positions match TRBD2. The CDR3 sequence is 18 residues long. Germline V CDR1 and CDR2: LNHNV, YYDKDF (reference sequence). With 0 bases clipped from V and 3 bases from J, the junction kept 7 bases outside the gene matches. Written as DNA, the CDR3 is TGTGCCACCAGCAGAGATAGGAAAGGGACTAGCGGCTACAATGAGCAGTTCTTC. This sequence encodes CATSRDRKGTSGYNEQFF.